This TCR beta chain was obtained from a study of blood T cell repertoires in COVID-19. About the research overall: COVID-19 samples collected from the United States, Italy and Spain covered acute and convalescent phases. T cells, B-cell-depleted T cells, or PBMCs provided the cDNA or gDNA that served as material.

The CDR3 covers 15 residues. Germline CDR1 is LGHNA and CDR2 is YSLEER. Original handling: Reference gene primer amplification gave estimated nucleated cell counts. TCRdb keeps only in-frame clones here, not all; method: immunoSEQ multiplex PCR. Clone size and V and J calls were adopted from that table, with D and trimming inferred from the DNA. The table has approximately 77,000 clones, approximately 89% seen once. On this clone itself: The germline gene is not matched at one end of the junction; a read error may be the cause.

This TCR was sampled from a woman over 75 with acute or convalescent COVID-19. Sequencing was carried out using peripheral blood. The chain carries TRBV4-3 and TRBJ1-2; 7 positions match TRBD1. The CDR3 is CASSQDTGQSNPSSF. The DNA of the CDR3 is TGCGCCAGCAGCCAAGATACGGGACAGTCTAATCCGTCATCTTTC.